This passage covers 19 T cell receptor beta chains from one sample sequenced in a study of regulatory T cells in long-lasting Graves disease. As for time point: newly diagnosed GD, antithyroid drugs for less than 3 months. With RNA extracted from PBMCs as input, the TCR library was made. Sequencing libraries for TCR beta were prepared with iRepertoire HTBI primers and Arm-PCR of CDR3 regions. TCRdb re-called the multiplex PCR reads through MiXCR, storing one row per CDR3 protein. The data show 400,000 to 500,000 distinct CDR3 sequences, roughly 15% seen once. This same sample was also part of a study on T cells in Graves' hyperthyroidism and ophthalmopathy.

The sample was peripheral blood mononuclear cells (PBMCs), taken at new diagnosis, from a patient treated with antithyroid drugs. These receptors were obtained from a woman aged 18 to 35 with Graves disease.

This clonotype was recorded a few times. J is TRBJ2-7 and V is TRBV19, with 11 bases that match TRBD2. The CDR3 is 15 amino acids. V shed 3 bases, J shed 0 bases, and the junction held 1 base outside the gene matches. The germline gives CDR1 LNHDA, CDR2 SQIVND (reference sequence). In DNA form, the CDR3 reads TGTGCCAGTAGTATTACTAGCGGGAGCTCCTACGAGCAGTACTTC. Translated, it gives CASSITSGSSYEQYF.

This clonotype was counted ten times or more. This chain connects TRBV3-1 to TRBJ2-1; perhaps TRBD2 as D (5 bases). Germline V gives CDR1 LGHDT, CDR2 YNNKEL (reference sequence). V gave up 4 bases and J gave up 2 bases, with 15 bases separating them. The CDR3 is 16 residues long. CDR3 sequence: CASSRSTSGTYNEQFF. The CDR3 coding sequence is TGTGCCAGCAGCCGTTCGACCTCCGGGACCTACAATGAGCAGTTCTTC.

This clonotype is a singleton in its sample. V and J are TRBV20-1 and TRBJ1-1, with 8 bases lining up with TRBD1. Per germline, CDR1 DFQATT and CDR2 SNEGSKA (reference sequence). The length of the CDR3 is 15 residues. V shed 0 bases and J 4 bases; nucleotides not matched to a gene: 7. DNA for the CDR3: TGCAGTGCTAGAGATTTCGGGGACAGGATCACTGAAGCTTTCTTT. Translation: CSARDFGDRITEAFF.

Note on this clonotype: With only one base between it and a far larger clone, this is likely a read error. J is TRBJ2-1 and V is TRBV7-8; the D gene is possibly TRBD2 (5 bases). Trimming shortened V by 4 bases and J by 10 bases, and 20 bases separated the two germline ends. CDR3 length equals 15 residues. The germline V gene encodes CDR1 SGHVS and CDR2 FQNEAQ. CDR3 DNA: TGTGCCAGCAGCTACTCCCCAGGAGGAGAATACGAGCAGTTCTTC. Translation: CASSYSPGGEYEQFF.

In its sample, this clonotype was seen many times. The CDR3 region is CASSPGQGDLANYGYTF. Written as DNA, the CDR3 is TGTGCCAGCAGCCCCGGACAGGGCGACCTAGCTAACTATGGCTACACCTTC. The chain links TRBV7-2 to TRBJ1-2; 8 bases match TRBD1. CDR3 length equals 17 residues. Germline trimming cut 5 bases from V and 0 bases from J; bases unmatched to any gene: 11. Germline V gene sequence: CDR1 SGHTA, CDR2 FQGNSA.

This clonotype was detected only a few times. The rearrangement joins TRBV12-3 or TRBV12-4 to TRBJ2-1, with TRBD2 matching 11 bases. This CDR3 spans 16 amino acids. The V gene end was trimmed by 2 bases and the J gene end by 10 bases; junction bases not matched to a gene: 10. The CDR3 sequence: CASSLKPTSGTTEQFF. DNA of the CDR3: TGTGCCAGCAGTTTAAAACCGACTAGCGGGACAACCGAGCAGTTCTTC.

A few counts support this clonotype. This chain joins TRBV10-1 and TRBJ1-1, with TRBD1 as a possible D gene (5 bases). Trimming removed 3 bases at V and 3 bases at J, with 8 bases between. CDR1 WNHNN and CDR2 SYGVQD come from the germline V gene (reference sequence). This CDR3 comprises 13 residues. The CDR3 bases are TGCGCCAGCAGTGACAGGGAGGACACTGAAGCTTTCTTT. Translation: CASSDREDTEAFF.

This clonotype came up many times. The V call is TRBV28, the J call TRBJ1-2; D is perhaps TRBD1 (6 bases). The CDR3 totals 16 residues. Trimming shortened V by 6 bases and J by 2 bases, and 19 bases separated the two germline ends. Germline V lookup: CDR1 MDHEN, CDR2 SYDVKM. CDR3 nucleotide sequence: TGTGCCAGCAGCCCTAGAGTGACAGGCTACAACTATGGCTACACCTTC. Encoded protein: CASSPRVTGYNYGYTF.

This clonotype was seen at least ten times. V gene TRBV20-1 combines with J gene TRBJ2-3; D is tentatively TRBD1 or TRBD2 (5 bases each). Looked up from germline, CDR1 is DFQATT and CDR2 is SNEGSKA (reference sequence). The V gene lost 5 bases and the J gene lost 5 bases, with 11 bases spanning the gap. The CDR3 runs to 12 residues. The CDR3 here is CSAGTERDTQYF. The CDR3 nucleotides read TGCAGTGCTGGGACCGAGCGAGATACGCAGTATTTT.

CDR3 sequence (DNA): TGTGCCATCAGTGGGGTTATCGGGATTAATACCGGGGAGCTGTTTTTT. It is translated as CAISGVIGINTGELFF. The V gene is TRBV10-3, the J gene TRBJ2-2; D perhaps matches TRBD2 (5 bases). The CDR3 length is 16 residues. Germline loops: CDR1 ENHRY, CDR2 SYGVKD. The V gene lost 4 bases and the J gene lost 5 bases, with 17 bases spanning the gap.

This clonotype was seen at least ten times. The chain links TRBV20-1 to TRBJ2-7, with TRBD2 matching 10 bases. After removal of 6 bases from V and 2 bases from J, the junction contained 10 bases not matched to a gene. CDR1 and CDR2 from the germline V gene are DFQATT and SNEGSKA (reference sequence). The CDR3 spans 15 residues. Here the CDR3 DNA reads TGCAGTGCCAAAACACTACTAGCGGGACCCTACGAGCAGTACTTC. Protein sequence: CSAKTLLAGPYEQYF.

The chain combines TRBV14 with TRBJ1-4; 7 positions agree with TRBD1. The CDR3 spans 16 residues. Germline trimming cut 4 bases from V and 1 base from J; bases unmatched to any gene: 6. Germline lookup yields CDR1 SGHDN and CDR2 FVKESK. The DNA of the CDR3 is TGTGCCAGCAGCCCACAGACAGGGAGAACTAATGAAAAACTGTTTTTT. Protein product: CASSPQTGRTNEKLFF.

This clonotype was seen more than once but under ten times. The J gene is TRBJ1-3, the V gene TRBV28; D gene unclear. CDR1 and CDR2 from the germline V gene are MDHEN and SYDVKM. Trimming shortened V by 6 bases and J by 0 bases, and 6 bases separated the two germline ends. This CDR3 region has 13 residues. The DNA for the CDR3 is TGTGCCAGCAGCCTCCCCTCTGGAAACACCATATATTTT. Protein product: CASSLPSGNTIYF.

The sample holds many counts of this clonotype. The chain joins TRBV7-9 to TRBJ2-5; TRBD2 might be the D (6 bases). Germline CDR1 SEHNR, CDR2 FQNEAQ (reference sequence). The CDR3 runs to 16 residues. V gave up 6 bases and J gave up 1 base, with 18 bases separating them. The CDR3 DNA follows: TGTGCCAGCAGACTTCAGCCGGGAGCTTCCCAAGAGACCCAGTACTTC. Translating gives CASRLQPGASQETQYF.

This clonotype has a handful of counts. The chain has TRBV5-1 and TRBJ2-5; 7 bases are a match to TRBD1. CDR3 size: 13 residues. Germline V lookup: CDR1 SGHRS, CDR2 YFSETQ. The trim removed 6 bases at V and 3 bases at J, leaving 5 bases unmatched. As DNA, the CDR3 is TGCGCCAGCAAAAGAGACAGGGAAGAGACCCAGTACTTC. It yields the protein CASKRDREETQYF.

This clonotype was seen many times. The V call is TRBV11-2, the J call TRBJ2-3; perhaps TRBD1 as D (6 bases). Trimming stripped 3 bases from V and 0 bases from J, with 16 bases between. CDR1 is SGHAT, CDR2 FQNNGV, per germline. The CDR3 has 17 amino acids. In DNA, the CDR3 is TGTGCCAGCAGCTTCGTTGCGGTGGGGGCTAGCACAGATACGCAGTATTTT. Encoded protein: CASSFVAVGASTDTQYF.

This clonotype came up a few times. CDR3 DNA: TGTGCCAGCAGCGTCCAAGCGGGAGGGACAGAGACCCAGTACTTC. Translation gives CASSVQAGGTETQYF. This chain joins TRBV9 and TRBJ2-5; 10 nucleotides match TRBD2. This CDR3 is 15 amino acids long. Germline V lookup: CDR1 SGDLS, CDR2 YYNGEE. V gave up 2 bases and J gave up 4 bases; unmatched junction bases: 5.

This clonotype was observed at least ten times. The rearrangement links TRBV7-2 to TRBJ2-7, with 10 bases lining up with TRBD1. J was trimmed by 7 bases and V by 4 bases; bases with no gene match: 4. This CDR3 has 13 residues. In germline, CDR1 is SGHTA, CDR2 FQGNSA. CDR3 bases: TGTGCCAGCAGCTCCGACAGGGGGCGAGAGCAGTACTTC. Translating it yields CASSSDRGREQYF.

Regarding this clonotype: A much larger clone is a single base away; this may be a read error. The CDR3 DNA reads as TGCGCCAGCAGCCAAGAATCACGGTCCACCGGGGAGCTGTTTTTT. Translating gives CASSQESRSTGELFF. The chain carries TRBV4-1 and TRBJ2-2, with unresolved D. V was clipped by 0 bases and J by 4 bases, with 9 bases between them. CDR1 is MGHRA and CDR2 is YSYEKL in the germline V gene. This CDR3 contains 15 residues.